This T cell receptor (beta chain) was found in a study of blood T cell repertoires in COVID-19. On the study more broadly: PBMCs, B-cell-depleted T cells, or T cells provided the cDNA or gDNA that made up the material.

This clone was seen a few times. The CDR3 spans 15 residues. Trimming shortened V by 6 bases and J by 4 bases, and 17 bases separated the two germline ends. Germline CDR1 and CDR2: ENHRY and SYGVKD. Method: immunoSEQ multiplex PCR; TCRdb's copy keeps in-frame clones and lacks some. Of over 80,000 clones detected, 80% appear once; the ten largest clones hold under 13%. The clonotype was recovered from a woman aged 70-85 years with acute or convalescent COVID-19. Material: peripheral blood. This chain uses TRBV10-3 with TRBJ2-3; weak D call: TRBD1 (6 bases). For the CDR3, the DNA is TGTGCCATCAGGGATGGGGGCAGTCCCTCAGATACGCAGTATTTT. This sequence encodes CAIRDGGSPSDTQYF.